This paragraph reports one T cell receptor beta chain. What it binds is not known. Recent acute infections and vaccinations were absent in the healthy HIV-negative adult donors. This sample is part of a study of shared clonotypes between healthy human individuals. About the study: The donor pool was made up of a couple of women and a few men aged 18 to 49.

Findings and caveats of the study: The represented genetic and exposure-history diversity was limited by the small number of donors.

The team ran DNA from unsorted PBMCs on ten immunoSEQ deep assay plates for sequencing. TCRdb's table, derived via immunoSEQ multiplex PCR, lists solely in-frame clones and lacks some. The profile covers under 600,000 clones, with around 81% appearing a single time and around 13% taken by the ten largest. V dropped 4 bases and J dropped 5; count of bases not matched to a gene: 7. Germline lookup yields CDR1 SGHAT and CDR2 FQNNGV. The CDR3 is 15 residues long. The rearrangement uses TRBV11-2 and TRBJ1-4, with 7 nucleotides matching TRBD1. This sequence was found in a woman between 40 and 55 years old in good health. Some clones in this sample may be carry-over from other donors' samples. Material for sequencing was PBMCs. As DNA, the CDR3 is TGTGCCAGCAGCTCACCGGGACAGAGGAATGAAAAACTGTTTTTT. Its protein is CASSSPGQRNEKLFF.